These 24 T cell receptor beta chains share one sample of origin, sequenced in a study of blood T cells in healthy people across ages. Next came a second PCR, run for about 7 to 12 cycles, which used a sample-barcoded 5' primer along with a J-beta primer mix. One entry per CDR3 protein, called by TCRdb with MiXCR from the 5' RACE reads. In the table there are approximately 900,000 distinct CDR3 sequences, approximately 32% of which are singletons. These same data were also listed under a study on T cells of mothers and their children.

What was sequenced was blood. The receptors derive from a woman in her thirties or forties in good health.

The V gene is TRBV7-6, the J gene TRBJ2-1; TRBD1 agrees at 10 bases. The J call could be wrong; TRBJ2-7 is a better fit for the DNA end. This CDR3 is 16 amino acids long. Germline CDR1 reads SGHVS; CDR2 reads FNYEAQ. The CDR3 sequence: CASSSGQGGSYNEQYF. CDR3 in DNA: TGTGCCAGCAGCTCAGGACAGGGGGGATCCTACAATGAGCAGTACTTC.

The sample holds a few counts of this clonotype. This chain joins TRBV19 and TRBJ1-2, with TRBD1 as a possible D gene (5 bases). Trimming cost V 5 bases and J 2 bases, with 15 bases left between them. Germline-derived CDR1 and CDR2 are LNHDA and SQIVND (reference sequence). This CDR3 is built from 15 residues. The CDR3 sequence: CASSFPGRLNYGYTF. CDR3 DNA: TGTGCCAGTAGTTTTCCGGGACGGTTGAACTATGGCTACACCTTC.

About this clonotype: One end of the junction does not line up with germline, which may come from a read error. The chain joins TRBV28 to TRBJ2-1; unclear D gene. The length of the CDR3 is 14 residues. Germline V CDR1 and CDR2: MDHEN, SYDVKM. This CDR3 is CAGRTPRMSNEQFF. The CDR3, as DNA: TGTGCCGGCAGGACGCCTAGGATGAGCAATGAGCAGTTCTTC.

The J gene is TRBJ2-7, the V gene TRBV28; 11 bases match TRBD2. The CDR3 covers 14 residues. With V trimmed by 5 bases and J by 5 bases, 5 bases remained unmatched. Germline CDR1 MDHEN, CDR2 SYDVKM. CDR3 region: CASSVLAGGNEQYF. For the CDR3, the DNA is TGTGCCAGCAGTGTGCTAGCGGGGGGAAACGAGCAGTACTTC.

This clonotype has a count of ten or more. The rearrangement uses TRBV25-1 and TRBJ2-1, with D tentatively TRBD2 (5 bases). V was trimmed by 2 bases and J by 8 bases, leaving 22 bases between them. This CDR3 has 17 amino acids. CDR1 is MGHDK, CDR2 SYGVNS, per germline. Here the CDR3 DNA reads TGTGCCAGCAGTGAACAAGCGAGGACCGGGATGGGTCATGAGCAGTTCTTC. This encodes CASSEQARTGMGHEQFF.

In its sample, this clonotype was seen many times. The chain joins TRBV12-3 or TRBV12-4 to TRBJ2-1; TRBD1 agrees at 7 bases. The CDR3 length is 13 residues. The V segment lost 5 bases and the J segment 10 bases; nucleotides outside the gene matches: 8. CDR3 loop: CASSPGTADEQFF. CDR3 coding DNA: TGTGCCAGCAGTCCCGGGACAGCCGACGAGCAGTTCTTC.

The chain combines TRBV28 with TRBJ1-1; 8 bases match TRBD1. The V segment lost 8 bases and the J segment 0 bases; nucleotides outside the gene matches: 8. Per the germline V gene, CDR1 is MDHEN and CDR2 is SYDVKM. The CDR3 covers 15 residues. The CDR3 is CASPRDRTMNTEAFF. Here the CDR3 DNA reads TGTGCCAGCCCCCGGGACAGGACCATGAACACTGAAGCTTTCTTT.

The CDR3 sequence is CASSFETLRTGELFF. The CDR3 region has the DNA TGTGCCAGCAGTTTTGAGACCCTTAGAACCGGGGAGCTGTTTTTT. The chain joins TRBV27 to TRBJ2-2, with D unclear. From germline, CDR1 is MNHEY and CDR2 SMNVEV (reference sequence). Trimming took off 3 bases at V and 5 bases at J, with 13 bases between the two ends. The length of the CDR3 is 15 residues.

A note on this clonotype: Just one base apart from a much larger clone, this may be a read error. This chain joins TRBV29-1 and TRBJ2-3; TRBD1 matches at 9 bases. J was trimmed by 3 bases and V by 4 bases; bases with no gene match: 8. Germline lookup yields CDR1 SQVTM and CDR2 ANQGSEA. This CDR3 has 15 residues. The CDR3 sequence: CSVGLDRGLTDTQYF. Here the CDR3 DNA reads TGCAGCGTTGGCCTGGACAGGGGCCTGACAGATACGCAGTATTTT.

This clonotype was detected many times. Here the CDR3 reads CASGYPDRQETQYF. In DNA, the CDR3 is TGTGCCAGCGGCTACCCTGACAGGCAAGAGACCCAGTACTTC. The chain combines TRBV7-2 with TRBJ2-5, with D possibly being TRBD1 (6 bases). This CDR3 spans 14 amino acids. Germline-derived CDR1 and CDR2 are SGHTA and FQGNSA. V lost 8 bases and J lost 2, with 15 bases in between.

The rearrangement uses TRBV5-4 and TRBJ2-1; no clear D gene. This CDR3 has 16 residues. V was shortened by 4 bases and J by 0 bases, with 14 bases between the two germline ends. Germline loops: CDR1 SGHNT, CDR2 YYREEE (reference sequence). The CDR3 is CASSTPGYASYNEQFF. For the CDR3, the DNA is TGTGCCAGCAGCACCCCCGGGTACGCCTCCTACAATGAGCAGTTCTTC.

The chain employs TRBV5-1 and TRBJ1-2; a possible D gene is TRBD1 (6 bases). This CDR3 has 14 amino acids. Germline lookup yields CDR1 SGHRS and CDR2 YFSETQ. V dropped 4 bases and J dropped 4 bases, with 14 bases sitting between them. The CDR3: CASSRAQGSYGYTF. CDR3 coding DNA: TGCGCCAGCAGCCGAGCACAGGGTTCCTATGGCTACACCTTC. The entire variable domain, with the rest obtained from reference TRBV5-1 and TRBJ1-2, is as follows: KAGVTQTPRYLIKTRGQQVTLSCSPISGHRSVSWYQQTPGQGLQFLFEYFSETQRNKGNFPGRFSGRQFSNSRSEMNVSTLELGDSALYLCASSRAQGSYGYTFGSGTRLTVV.

CDR3 protein: CASSLWKGRGAGNEQFF. The CDR3 DNA follows: TGTGCCAGCAGTTTATGGAAGGGTCGTGGGGCGGGCAATGAGCAGTTCTTC. This chain uses TRBV28 with TRBJ2-1, with D perhaps assigned TRBD1 or TRBD2 (5 bases each). There are 17 residues in the CDR3. Trimming took 0 bases from V and 6 from J, leaving 18 bases between them. Per the germline V gene, CDR1 is MDHEN and CDR2 is SYDVKM. Using reference TRBV28 and TRBJ2-1 for the parts outside the CDR3, the full variable domain is DVKVTQSSRYLVKRTGEKVFLECVQDMDHENMFWYRQDPGLGLRLIYFSYDVKMKEKGDIPEGYSVSREKKERFSLILESASTNQTSMYLCASSLWKGRGAGNEQFFGPGTRLTVL.

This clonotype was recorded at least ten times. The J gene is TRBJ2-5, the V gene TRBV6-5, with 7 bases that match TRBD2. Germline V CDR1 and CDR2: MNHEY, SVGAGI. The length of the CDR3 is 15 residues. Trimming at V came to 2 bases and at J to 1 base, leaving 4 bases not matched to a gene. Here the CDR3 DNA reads TGTGCCAGCAGTTACGGGGGGGGAATCCAAGAGACCCAGTACTTC. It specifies CASSYGGGIQETQYF.

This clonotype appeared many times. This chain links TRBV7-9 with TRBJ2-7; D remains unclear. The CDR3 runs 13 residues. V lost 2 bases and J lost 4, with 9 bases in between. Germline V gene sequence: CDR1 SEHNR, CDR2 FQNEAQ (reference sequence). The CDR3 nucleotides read TGTGCCAGCAGCTTAACGTACCCTTACGAGCAGTACTTC. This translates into CASSLTYPYEQYF.

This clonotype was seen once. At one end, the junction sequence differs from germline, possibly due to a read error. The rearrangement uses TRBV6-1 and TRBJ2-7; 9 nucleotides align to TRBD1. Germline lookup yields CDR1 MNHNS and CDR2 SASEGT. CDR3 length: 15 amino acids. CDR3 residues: CANSIPGTGNYEQYF. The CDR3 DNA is TGTGCCAACAGTATCCCCGGGACAGGGAACTACGAGCAGTACTTC.

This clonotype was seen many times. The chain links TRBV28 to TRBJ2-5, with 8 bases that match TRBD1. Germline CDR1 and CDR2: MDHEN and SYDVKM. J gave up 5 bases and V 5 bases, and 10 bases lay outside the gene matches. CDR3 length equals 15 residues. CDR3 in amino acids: CASSLTGTGHETQYF. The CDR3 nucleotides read TGTGCCAGCAGTCTCACCGGGACAGGCCATGAGACCCAGTACTTC.

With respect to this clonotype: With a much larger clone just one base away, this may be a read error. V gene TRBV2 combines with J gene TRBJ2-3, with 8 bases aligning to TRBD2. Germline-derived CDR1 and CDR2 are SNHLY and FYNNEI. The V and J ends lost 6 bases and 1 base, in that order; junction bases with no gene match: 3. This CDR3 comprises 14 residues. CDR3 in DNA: TGTGCCAGCAGCAAGACTAGCGGCACAGATACGCAGTATTTT. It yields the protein CASSKTSGTDTQYF.

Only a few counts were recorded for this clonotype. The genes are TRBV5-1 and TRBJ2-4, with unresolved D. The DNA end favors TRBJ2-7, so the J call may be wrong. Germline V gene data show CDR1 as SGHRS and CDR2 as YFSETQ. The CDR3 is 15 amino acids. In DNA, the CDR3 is TGCGCCAGCAGCTACGTACCAGGTAACTCCTACGAGCAGTACTTC. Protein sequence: CASSYVPGNSYEQYF.

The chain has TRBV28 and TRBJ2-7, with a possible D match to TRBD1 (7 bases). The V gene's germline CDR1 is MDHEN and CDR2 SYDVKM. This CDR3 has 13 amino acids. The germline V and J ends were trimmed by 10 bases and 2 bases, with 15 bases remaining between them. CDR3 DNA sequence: TGTGCCACTTCGACAGGGACTGCCTACGAGCAGTACTTC. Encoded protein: CATSTGTAYEQYF.

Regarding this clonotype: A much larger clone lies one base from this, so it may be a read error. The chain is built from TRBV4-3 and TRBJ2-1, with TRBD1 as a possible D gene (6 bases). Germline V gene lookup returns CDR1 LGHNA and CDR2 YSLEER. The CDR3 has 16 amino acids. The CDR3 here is CAGSQGGQTSYNEQFF. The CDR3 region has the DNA TGCGCCGGCAGCCAAGGAGGACAGACCTCCTACAATGAGCAGTTCTTC.

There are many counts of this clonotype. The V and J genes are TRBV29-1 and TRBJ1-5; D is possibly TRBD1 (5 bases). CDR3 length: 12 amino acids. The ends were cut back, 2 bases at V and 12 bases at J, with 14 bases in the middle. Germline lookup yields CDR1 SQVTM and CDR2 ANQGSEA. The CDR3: CSVEWGDRSQHF. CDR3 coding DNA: TGCAGCGTTGAATGGGGGGATCGGAGCCAGCATTTT.

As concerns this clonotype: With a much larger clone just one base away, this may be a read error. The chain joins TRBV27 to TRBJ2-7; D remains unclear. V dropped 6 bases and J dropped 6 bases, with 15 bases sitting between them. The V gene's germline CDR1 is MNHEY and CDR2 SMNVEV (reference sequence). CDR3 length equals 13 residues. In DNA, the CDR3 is TGTGCCAGCAGGTGGACCTCCCAAGGCGAGCAGTACTTC. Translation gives CASRWTSQGEQYF.

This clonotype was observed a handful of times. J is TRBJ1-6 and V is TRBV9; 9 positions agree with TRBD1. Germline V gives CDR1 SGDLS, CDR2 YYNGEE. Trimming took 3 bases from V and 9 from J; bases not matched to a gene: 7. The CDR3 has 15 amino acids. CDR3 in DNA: TGTGCCAGCAGCGAGACAGGGGGTGGTGGTTCACCCCTCCACTTT. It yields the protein CASSETGGGGSPLHF.